Listed below are T cell receptor beta chains from one sample, sequenced in a study of Graves' ophthalmopathy and Graves' hyperthyroidism. MiXCR was run by TCRdb on the multiplex PCR reads, yielding one entry per CDR3 protein. The table lists almost 750,000 distinct CDR3 sequences, 35% to 50% of them singletons. The sequencing sample was made of peripheral blood. The receptors derive from an adult man with Graves' ophthalmopathy. CDR3s include the opening cysteine and the closing phenylalanine or tryptophan. D genes are given only for firm matches. The listing skips clone size in some rows; elsewhere it reads once, few, many or a size class.

d_gene	j_gene	abundance	v_gene	CDR3aa	CDR3nt
NA	TRBJ1-1	NA	TRBV6-1	CASSNDSIDAGAFF	TGTGCCAGCAGTAACGACAGCATTGACGCTGGGGCTTTCTTT
NA	TRBJ2-5	NA	TRBV10-3	CAISEEGVGFF	TGTGCCATCAGTGAGGAGGGAGTGGGGTTCTTC
TRBD1	TRBJ1-1	few	TRBV7-9	CASRQGQGVAEAFF	TGTGCCAGCAGACAAGGACAGGGGGTAGCTGAAGCTTTCTTT
TRBD1	TRBJ1-1	NA	TRBV9	CASSGRTGLGAFF	TGTGCCAGCAGCGGACGGACAGGGTTGGGAGCTTTCTTT
TRBD1	TRBJ1-3	NA	TRBV7-2	CASSTLTGWRGNTIYF	TGTGCCAGCAGCACATTGACAGGGTGGAGAGGAAACACCATATATTTT
NA	TRBJ2-5	many	TRBV10-3	CAISESGLQETQYF	TGTGCCATCAGTGAGTCGGGCCTCCAAGAGACCCAGTACTTC
NA	TRBJ1-6	many	TRBV19	CASSETENSPLHF	TGTGCCAGTAGTGAGACCGAAAATTCACCCCTCCACTTT
NA	TRBJ2-2	few	TRBV9	CASGMTGELFF	TGTGCCAGCGGCATGACCGGGGAGCTGTTTTTT
NA	TRBJ2-2	NA	TRBV25-1	CASRMDPNTGELFF	TGTGCCAGCAGAATGGACCCGAACACCGGGGAGCTGTTTTTT
NA	TRBJ1-5	many	TRBV2	CASSGRTGNVQPQHF	TGTGCCAGCAGTGGCCGCACGGGGAATGTTCAGCCCCAGCATTTT
NA	TRBJ2-5	many	TRBV11-2	CASSLGVYQETQYF	TGTGCCAGCAGCTTAGGAGTGTACCAAGAGACCCAGTACTTC
NA	TRBJ1-5	NA	TRBV30	CAWSVRGQPQHF	TGTGCCTGGAGTGTACGTGGTCAGCCCCAGCATTTT
NA	TRBJ2-5	once	TRBV2	CASSPGDLYF	TGTGCCAGTAGTCCCGGGGATCTGTACTTC
TRBD1	TRBJ1-1	NA	TRBV19	CASSIGQGDTEAFF	TGTGCCAGTAGTATAGGACAGGGGGACACTGAAGCTTTCTTT
NA	TRBJ2-6	NA	TRBV7-2	CASSIIRQANVLTF	TGTGCCAGCAGCATTATACGACAGGCCAACGTCCTGACTTTC
TRBD1	TRBJ1-5	NA	TRBV2	CASSQTGDNQPQHF	TGTGCCAGCTCACAGACAGGGGACAATCAGCCCCAGCATTTT
NA	TRBJ1-2	NA	TRBV10-3	CAIRGDTGGLEGYTF	TGTGCCATCAGGGGGGACACCGGGGGCTTGGAAGGCTACACCTTC
NA	TRBJ1-4	few	TRBV11-2	CASSLGPRTTNEKLFF	TGTGCCAGCAGCTTAGGGCCACGGACAACTAATGAAAAACTGTTTTTT
NA	TRBJ2-7	NA	TRBV14	CASSQVWTREQYF	TGTGCCAGCAGCCAAGTTTGGACCCGCGAGCAGTACTTC
NA	TRBJ1-2	once	TRBV30	CAWRPGDYGYTF	TGTGCCTGGAGGCCAGGGGACTATGGCTACACCTTC
TRBD1	TRBJ2-7	NA	TRBV10-2	CAAAGQAVTREQYF	TGTGCCGCCGCGGGACAGGCCGTCACGCGCGAGCAGTACTTC
NA	TRBJ1-1	NA	TRBV29-1	CSVEVGAVNTEAFF	TGCAGCGTTGAAGTTGGGGCCGTGAACACTGAAGCTTTCTTT
NA	TRBJ2-5	few	TRBV12-3/TRBV12-4	CASSFPSSETQYF	TGTGCCAGCAGTTTTCCCTCTTCGGAGACCCAGTACTTC
TRBD2	TRBJ2-3	NA	TRBV7-6	CASSSRLAGANTQYF	TGTGCCAGCAGCTCGAGGCTAGCGGGGGCTAATACGCAGTATTTT
NA	TRBJ1-1	many	TRBV10-2	CASKVGNAEAFF	TGCGCCAGCAAGGTGGGAAATGCTGAAGCTTTCTTT
NA	TRBJ2-7	NA	TRBV7-9	CASSPPRPSSYEQYF	TGTGCCAGCAGCCCTCCGAGGCCGTCCTCCTACGAGCAGTACTTC
TRBD1	TRBJ1-3	NA	TRBV29-1	CSVMDRGLSGYTIYF	TGCAGCGTCATGGACAGGGGGCTGTCTGGCTACACCATATATTTT